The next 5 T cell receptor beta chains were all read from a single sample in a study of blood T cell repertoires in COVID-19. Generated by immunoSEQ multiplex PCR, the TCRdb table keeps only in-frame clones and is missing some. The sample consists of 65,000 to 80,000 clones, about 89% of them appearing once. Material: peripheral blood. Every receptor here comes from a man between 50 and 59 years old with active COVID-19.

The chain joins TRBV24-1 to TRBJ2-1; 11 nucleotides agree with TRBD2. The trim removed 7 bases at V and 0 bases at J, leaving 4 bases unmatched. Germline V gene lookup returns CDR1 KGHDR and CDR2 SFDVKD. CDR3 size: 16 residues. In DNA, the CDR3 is TGTGCCACCAGCGCCGGACTAGCGGGCTCCTACAATGAGCAGTTCTTC. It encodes CATSAGLAGSYNEQFF.

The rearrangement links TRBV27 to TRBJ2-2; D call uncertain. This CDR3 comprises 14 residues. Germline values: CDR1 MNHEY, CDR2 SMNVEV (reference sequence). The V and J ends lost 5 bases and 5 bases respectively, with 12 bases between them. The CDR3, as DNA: TGTGCCAGCAGTCGACTCGGTACGACCGGGGAGCTGTTTTTT. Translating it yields CASSRLGTTGELFF.

CDR3 in DNA: TGTGCCAGCAGTTTGGTCAGGGATAATGAAAAACTGTTTTTT. Amino acids: CASSLVRDNEKLFF. The chain is built from TRBV27 and TRBJ1-4; D perhaps matches TRBD1 (5 bases). Per germline, CDR1 MNHEY and CDR2 SMNVEV (reference sequence). Trimming pared 3 bases from V and 4 bases from J, leaving 9 bases between. The CDR3 consists of 14 residues.

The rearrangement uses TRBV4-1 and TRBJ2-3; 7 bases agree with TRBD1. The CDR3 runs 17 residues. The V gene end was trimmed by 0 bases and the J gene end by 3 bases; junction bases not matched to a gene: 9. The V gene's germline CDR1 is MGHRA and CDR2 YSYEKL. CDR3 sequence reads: CASSQEGQATLTDTQYF. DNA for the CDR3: TGCGCCAGCAGCCAAGAAGGACAGGCAACCCTAACAGATACGCAGTATTTT.

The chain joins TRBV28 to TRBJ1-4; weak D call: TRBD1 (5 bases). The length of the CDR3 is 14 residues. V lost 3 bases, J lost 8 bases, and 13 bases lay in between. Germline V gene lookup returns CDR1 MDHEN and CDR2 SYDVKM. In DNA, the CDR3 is TGTGCCAGCAGTTTGCGGCAGGGCGGCGAAAAACTGTTTTTT. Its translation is CASSLRQGGEKLFF. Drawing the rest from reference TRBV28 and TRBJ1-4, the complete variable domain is DVKVTQSSRYLVKRTGEKVFLECVQDMDHENMFWYRQDPGLGLRLIYFSYDVKMKEKGDIPEGYSVSREKKERFSLILESASTNQTSMYLCASSLRQGGEKLFFGSGTQLSVL.